This T cell receptor beta chain was sequenced in a study of cytomegalovirus exposure and HLA in healthy donors. Points from the study as a whole: In a later analysis, the majority of CMV-associated beta chains seemingly showed HLA restriction.

Primers included in the PCR were 60 Vbeta and 13 Jbeta primers. The method was immunoSEQ multiplex PCR; TCRdb's version includes in-frame clones alone and lacks a portion of them. This sample has around 98,000 clones, with approximately 78% found just once. CDR3 size: 16 residues. Germline V gene lookup returns CDR1 SNHLY and CDR2 FYNNEI. Trimming cost V 5 bases and J 0 bases; bases outside gene matches: 8. On this clone: Its antigen is not known.

The source is a man between 40 and 49 years old in good health and CMV-seronegative. The J gene is TRBJ2-3, the V gene TRBV2; TRBD2 aligns across 7 bases. Sample: PBMCs. CDR3 residues: CASSRELAMSTDTQYF. The CDR3 DNA sequence: TGTGCCAGCAGTCGGGAACTAGCGATGAGCACAGATACGCAGTATTTT.